The rows below give T cell receptor beta chains drawn from one sample of a study of early T cells in non-severe SARS-CoV-2 infection. Each CDR3 protein is one row after TCRdb ran MiXCR on the 5' RACE reads. The repertoire holds 53,000 or so distinct CDR3 sequences, about 7.8% seen once, with 5.8% in the top ten. Sequences were obtained from whole blood. The receptors originated from an adult who was a healthcare worker with PCR-confirmed SARS-CoV-2 infection or an uninfected control (not recorded which). Each CDR3 is given with its conserved first and last residue. The D gene is left open where the match is weak. The size of a clone is reported for some rows only, either as once, few or many, or as a class for expanded clones.

CDR3: CASSPGLSTNTGELFF; DNA: TGTGCCAGCAGCCCGGGACTATCCACGAACACCGGGGAGCTGTTTTTT; V: TRBV28; size: many; J: TRBJ2-2; D: TRBD2
CDR3: CASSLTTGLHETQYF; DNA: TGTGCCAGCAGTTTAACGACAGGTCTTCACGAGACCCAGTACTTC; V: TRBV28; size: many; J: TRBJ2-5; D: NA
CDR3: CASSLEAGNYGYTF; DNA: TGTGCCAGCAGCTTAGAGGCGGGGAACTATGGCTACACCTTC; V: TRBV7-9; size: many; J: TRBJ1-2; D: NA
CDR3: CASSSPGQDSGNTIYF; DNA: TGTGCCAGCAGCTCTCCGGGACAGGACTCTGGAAACACCATATATTTT; V: TRBV7-6; size: many; J: TRBJ1-3; D: TRBD1
CDR3: CASSLNSGGNTDTQYF; DNA: TGTGCCAGCAGCTTAAACAGCGGGGGGAACACAGATACGCAGTATTTT; V: TRBV11-2; size: NA; J: TRBJ2-3; D: TRBD2
CDR3: CASSRLGQGATGELFF; DNA: TGTGCCAGCTCACGGCTGGGACAGGGTGCCACCGGGGAGCTGTTTTTT; V: TRBV18; size: NA; J: TRBJ2-2; D: TRBD1
CDR3: CASSLEGRSYNEQFF; DNA: TGTGCCAGCAGCTTAGAGGGGAGATCCTACAATGAGCAGTTCTTC; V: TRBV7-2; size: few; J: TRBJ2-1; D: NA
CDR3: CASRPGTAYTGELFF; DNA: TGTGCCAGCAGACCCGGGACAGCGTACACCGGGGAGCTGTTTTTT; V: TRBV3-1; size: few; J: TRBJ2-2; D: TRBD1
CDR3: CASRQVYEQYF; DNA: TGTGCCTCAAGACAGGTCTACGAGCAGTACTTC; V: TRBV10-3; size: many; J: TRBJ2-7; D: NA
CDR3: CASSLIGDEQFF; DNA: TGTGCCAGCAGCTTGATTGGGGATGAGCAGTTCTTC; V: TRBV7-9; size: many; J: TRBJ2-1; D: NA
CDR3: CASSLVHGNTEAFF; DNA: TGTGCCAGCAGCTTAGTGCACGGTAACACTGAAGCTTTCTTT; V: TRBV7-8; size: few; J: TRBJ1-1; D: NA
CDR3: CSASDTYNSPLHF; DNA: TGCAGTGCCTCGGACACGTATAATTCACCCCTCCACTTT; V: TRBV20-1; size: many; J: TRBJ1-6; D: NA
CDR3: CSATPHTGGNQPQHF; DNA: TGCAGTGCTACCCCCCACACAGGGGGCAATCAGCCCCAGCATTTT; V: TRBV20-1; size: many; J: TRBJ1-5; D: TRBD1
CDR3: CASSSGQGNQPQHF; DNA: TGTGCCAGCAGTTCGGGACAGGGAAATCAGCCCCAGCATTTT; V: TRBV6-2/TRBV6-3; size: many; J: TRBJ1-5; D: TRBD1
CDR3: CACQKRGSPYEQYF; DNA: TGTGCCTGCCAAAAGAGGGGGTCACCCTACGAGCAGTACTTC; V: TRBV30; size: NA; J: TRBJ2-7; D: NA
CDR3: CASSGGVGNQPQHF; DNA: TGTGCCAGCAGTGGAGGGGTCGGCAATCAGCCCCAGCATTTT; V: TRBV2; size: many; J: TRBJ1-5; D: NA
CDR3: CSASSLAGTSYEQYF; DNA: TGCAGTGCTAGCTCACTAGCGGGCACCTCCTACGAGCAGTACTTC; V: TRBV20-1; size: NA; J: TRBJ2-7; D: TRBD2
CDR3: CASSNTLAGAYEQYF; DNA: TGTGCCAGCAGTAATACACTAGCGGGGGCATACGAGCAGTACTTC; V: TRBV25-1; size: few; J: TRBJ2-7; D: TRBD2
CDR3: CASGGAVQPKNIQYF; DNA: TGTGCCAGCGGGGGAGCGGTTCAGCCCAAAAACATTCAGTACTTC; V: TRBV28; size: many; J: TRBJ2-4; D: NA
CDR3: CASSPRLAGGPTQYF; DNA: TGTGCCAGCAGTCCTAGACTAGCGGGGGGCCCTACGCAGTATTTT; V: TRBV28; size: few; J: TRBJ2-3; D: TRBD2
CDR3: CASRLGPNTEAFF; DNA: TGTGCCAGCCGTCTGGGGCCGAACACTGAAGCTTTCTTT; V: TRBV5-5; size: few; J: TRBJ1-1; D: NA
CDR3: CASSMGGGTDTQYF; DNA: TGTGCCAGTAGTATGGGCGGGGGCACAGATACGCAGTATTTT; V: TRBV19; size: few; J: TRBJ2-3; D: NA
CDR3: CASRQSPTGGWPYNEQFF; DNA: TGTGCCAGCAGACAAAGCCCGACAGGGGGCTGGCCTTACAATGAGCAGTTCTTC; V: TRBV6-2/TRBV6-3; size: few; J: TRBJ2-1; D: TRBD1
CDR3: CASSQVQGRYEQYF; DNA: TGTGCCAGCAGCCAAGTACAGGGTCGCTACGAGCAGTACTTC; V: TRBV3-1; size: NA; J: TRBJ2-7; D: NA
CDR3: CASSVDPGQGAYEQFF; DNA: TGTGCCAGCAGCGTCGATCCGGGACAGGGGGCCTATGAGCAGTTCTTC; V: TRBV9; size: NA; J: TRBJ2-1; D: TRBD1
CDR3: CASSPTTGSGNTIYF; DNA: TGTGCCAGCTCACCGACAACCGGTTCTGGAAACACCATATATTTT; V: TRBV18; size: many; J: TRBJ1-3; D: NA
CDR3: CASSFGLAGVQETQYF; DNA: TGTGCCAGCAGTTTCGGGCTAGCGGGGGTCCAAGAGACCCAGTACTTC; V: TRBV12-3/TRBV12-4; size: NA; J: TRBJ2-5; D: TRBD2
CDR3: CASSRTGGADEKLFF; DNA: TGTGCCAGCAGCCGGACAGGGGGCGCTGATGAAAAACTGTTTTTT; V: TRBV7-2; size: NA; J: TRBJ1-4; D: TRBD1
CDR3: CSASSGNQPQHF; DNA: TGCAGTGCCTCTTCGGGCAATCAGCCCCAGCATTTT; V: TRBV20-1; size: many; J: TRBJ1-5; D: NA